The rows below give T cell receptor beta chains drawn from one sample of a study of breast tumors, draining lymph nodes, adjacent tissues. Each CDR3 protein gets one entry after TCRdb re-called the multiplex PCR reads with MiXCR. The sample consists of 20,000 to 25,000 distinct CDR3 sequences, 32% of them appearing once. Sequenced input: breast tumor tissue. These receptor sequences come from a female donor with breast cancer. Some clones in this sample may be carry-over from other donors' samples. Each CDR3 is given with its conserved first and last residue. Fields, in order: J gene, V gene, clone size, D gene, CDR3 protein, CDR3 DNA. The D gene is left open where the match is weak. A clone size is listed for some rows: how often the clone was seen (once, few, many), or a class if it is expanded.

TRBJ2-2,TRBV7-2,many,TRBD2,CASSLGLAGTGELFF,TGTGCCAGCAGCTTAGGGCTAGCGGGCACCGGGGAGCTGTTTTTT
TRBJ1-5,TRBV4-1,many,-,CASSQDPGNQPQHF,TGCGCCAGCAGCCAAGACCCAGGCAATCAGCCCCAGCATTTT
TRBJ2-5,TRBV14,many,-,CASSQGYHRAPFQTQYF,TGTGCCAGCAGCCAAGGGTACCACCGGGCCCCTTTTCAGACCCAGTACTTC
TRBJ1-2,TRBV2,many,TRBD1,CASSLGQGIYGYTF,TGTGCCAGCAGTTTAGGACAGGGGATCTATGGCTACACCTTC
TRBJ2-1,TRBV7-6,medium-sized,-,CASSSLRVNYNEQFF,TGTGCCAGCAGTTCCCTCCGGGTCAACTACAATGAGCAGTTCTTC
TRBJ1-4,TRBV28,many,TRBD1,CASSLGQGANEKLFF,TGTGCCAGCAGTTTGGGACAGGGGGCAAATGAAAAACTGTTTTTT
TRBJ2-1,TRBV12-3/TRBV12-4,many,TRBD2,CASSLTSGSQFF,TGTGCCAGCAGTCTCACTAGCGGGAGCCAGTTCTTC
TRBJ2-3,TRBV29-1,many,-,CSGGTDTQYF,TGCAGCGGTGGCACAGATACGCAGTATTTT
TRBJ2-7,TRBV6-1,many,-,CASGGVGLDEQYF,TGTGCCAGCGGAGGAGTGGGGTTGGACGAGCAGTACTTC
TRBJ1-4,TRBV20-1,many,-,CSARGSVSGVGEKLFF,TGCAGTGCTAGAGGATCGGTATCGGGGGTTGGTGAAAAACTGTTTTTT
TRBJ2-1,TRBV6-2/TRBV6-3,many,TRBD1,CASSRRDSSYNEQFF,TGTGCCAGCAGCCGCCGGGACAGTTCCTACAATGAGCAGTTCTTC
TRBJ2-4,TRBV20-1,many,-,CSATEGGVKNIQYF,TGCAGTGCTACCGAGGGGGGGGTCAAAAACATTCAGTACTTC
TRBJ1-6,TRBV7-9,many,-,CASSLLARGNSPLHF,TGTGCCAGCAGCTTATTAGCCAGGGGAAATTCACCCCTCCACTTT
TRBJ2-5,TRBV27,many,TRBD2,CASSFAGAFQETQYF,TGTGCCAGCAGTTTCGCGGGAGCCTTCCAAGAGACCCAGTACTTC
TRBJ2-7,TRBV18,many,TRBD2,CASSAGAASGTYEQYF,TGTGCCAGCTCGGCCGGGGCGGCTAGCGGGACTTACGAGCAGTACTTC
TRBJ2-1,TRBV7-9,-,-,CASSFWSSPHNEQFF,TGTGCCAGCAGCTTCTGGTCTAGTCCCCACAATGAGCAGTTCTTC
TRBJ2-3,TRBV11-1,many,TRBD1,CASRMTGSDTQYF,TGTGCCAGCAGAATGACAGGGTCAGATACGCAGTATTTT
TRBJ2-2,TRBV6-6,many,-,CASSSTGSVTGELFF,TGTGCCAGCAGCTCAACAGGGAGTGTCACCGGGGAGCTGTTTTTT
TRBJ2-7,TRBV14,-,-,CASSPHNYEQYF,TGTGCCAGCAGCCCGCACAACTACGAGCAGTACTTC
TRBJ1-3,TRBV28,many,-,CASSLRGTAGNTIYF,TGTGCCAGCAGTTTAAGAGGGACGGCAGGAAACACCATATATTTT
TRBJ2-3,TRBV9,many,TRBD2,CASSVGLAVTDTQYF,TGTGCCAGCAGCGTAGGGCTAGCGGTCACAGATACGCAGTATTTT
TRBJ2-2,TRBV4-3,many,-,CASSQDYREKATGELFF,TGCGCCAGCAGCCAAGACTACCGGGAGAAAGCAACCGGGGAGCTGTTTTTT
TRBJ2-5,TRBV7-2,many,-,CASSQTNQETQYF,TGTGCCAGCAGCCAGACAAACCAAGAGACCCAGTACTTC
TRBJ1-6,TRBV19,-,-,CAGSRGVGPNSPLHF,TGTGCCGGTTCCAGAGGGGTTGGCCCTAATTCACCCCTCCACTTT